A single sample is the source of the 27 T cell receptor beta chains below, sequenced in a study of T cells in Graves' hyperthyroidism and ophthalmopathy. TCR beta CDR3 sequences were amplified from RNA transcripts. A first-round RT-PCR of the TCR CDR3 used the HTBI primer set. One entry per CDR3 protein results from TCRdb running MiXCR on the multiplex PCR reads. The sample includes hundreds of thousands of distinct CDR3 sequences, 45% of them seen just once. Material: peripheral blood or thyroid tissue (not recorded which). Receptor source: an adult man with Graves' disease, either hyperthyroidism or ophthalmopathy (not recorded which).

This clonotype has at least ten counts. The rearrangement links TRBV7-8 to TRBJ1-5, with 8 bases aligning to TRBD1. Per germline, CDR1 SGHVS and CDR2 FQNEAQ. This CDR3 contains 13 residues. V was pared by 4 bases and J by 4 bases, with 0 bases of the junction left unmatched. The CDR3 DNA follows: TGTGCCAGCAGCTGGACAGGGAATCAGCCCCAGCATTTT. Protein product: CASSWTGNQPQHF. Together with reference TRBV7-8 and TRBJ1-5, the CDR3 gives the full variable domain: GAGVSQSPRYKVAKRGQDVALRCDPISGHVSLFWYQQALGQGPEFLTYFQNEAQLDKSGLPSDRFFAERPEGSVSTLKIQRTQQEDSAVYLCASSWTGNQPQHFGDGTRLSIL.

The genes are TRBV29-1 and TRBJ1-3; TRBD1 might be the D (6 bases). Germline loops: CDR1 SQVTM, CDR2 ANQGSEA. The CDR3 length is 12 residues. Trimming stripped 5 bases from V and 9 bases from J, with 14 bases between. The CDR3 reads CSVNRVGGTIYF. The CDR3 region has the DNA TGCAGCGTTAACAGGGTCGGGGGCACCATATATTTT.

This clonotype was observed many times. The V call is TRBV20-1, the J call TRBJ1-6, with TRBD1 identical over 7 bases. CDR1 and CDR2 from the germline V gene are DFQATT and SNEGSKA (reference sequence). J lost 9 bases, V lost 3 bases, and 5 bases had no gene match. There are 13 residues in the CDR3. This chain's CDR3 is CSASRQGGSPLHF. CDR3 nucleotides: TGCAGTGCTAGCAGACAGGGAGGTTCACCCCTCCACTTT.

V is TRBV7-2 and J is TRBJ1-4, with a tentative D call TRBD1 (5 bases). CDR1 and CDR2 from the germline V gene are SGHTA and FQGNSA. Trimming shortened V by 5 bases and J by 7 bases, and 14 bases separated the two germline ends. The CDR3 length is 14 residues. The CDR3 sequence: CASSVRGMGEKLFF. In DNA form, the CDR3 reads TGTGCCAGCAGCGTCCGGGGGATGGGTGAAAAACTGTTTTTT. The full variable domain, with the rest looked up from reference TRBV7-2 and TRBJ1-4, is GAGVSQSPSNKVTEKGKDVELRCDPISGHTALYWYRQSLGQGLEFLIYFQGNSAPDKSGLPSDRFSAERTGGSVSTLTIQRTQQEDSAVYLCASSVRGMGEKLFFGSGTQLSVL.

About this clonotype itself: The CDR3 does not close with the conserved phenylalanine or tryptophan, likely indicating a read error. It is unclear where the CDR3 begins or ends on the DNA, so no DNA is shown, and the CDR3 is as TCRdb lists it. The rearrangement links TRBV20-1 to TRBJ2-7; the table names TRBD2, a call not compared with the DNA. The CDR3 adds up to 8 amino acids, both ends counted. CDR1 and CDR2 from the germline V gene are DFQATT and SNEGSKA (reference sequence). The CDR3 region is CSARVSAG.

This clonotype occurred a few times. The chain carries TRBV2 and TRBJ1-2, with TRBD1 matching over 7 bases. J lost 6 bases, V lost 5 bases, and 3 bases had no gene match. Germline CDR1 SNHLY, CDR2 FYNNEI. This CDR3 is 12 amino acids long. Here the CDR3 reads CASSNTGDGYTF. The CDR3 DNA sequence: TGTGCCAGCAGTAATACAGGGGATGGCTACACCTTC. Combining the CDR3 with reference TRBV2 and TRBJ1-2 gives the whole variable domain EPEVTQTPSHQVTQMGQEVILRCVPISNHLYFYWYRQILGQKVEFLVSFYNNEISEKSEIFDDQFSVERPDGSNFTLKIRSTKLEDSAMYFCASSNTGDGYTFGSGTRLTVV.

This clonotype has a single count. One junction end disagrees with the germline gene, perhaps due to a read error. The chain couples TRBV19 to TRBJ1-5; TRBD1 aligns across 11 bases. The CDR3 is 17 amino acids. Looked up from germline, CDR1 is LNHDA and CDR2 is SQIVND (reference sequence). The chain's CDR3 is CASSLGTGGNSNQPRHF. CDR3 bases: TGTGCCAGTAGTCTCGGGACAGGGGGGAATAGCAATCAGCCCCGGCATTTT.

To note about this clonotype: The germline gene is not matched at one end of the junction; a read error may be the cause. The chain recombines TRBV7-8 with TRBJ1-6; perhaps TRBD1 as D (5 bases). This CDR3 region has 16 residues. Germline CDR1 SGHVS, CDR2 FQNEAQ. Written as DNA, the CDR3 is TGCGCCAGCAGCCAAGTGGCCAGGGCGGATAATTCACCCCTCCACTTT. Translation gives CASSQVARADNSPLHF.

This clonotype showed up just a few times. J is TRBJ1-1 and V is TRBV11-2; 8 nucleotides line up with TRBD1. V was clipped by 6 bases and J by 4 bases; unmatched bases: 4. Looked up from germline, CDR1 is SGHAT and CDR2 is FQNNGV. The CDR3 spans 13 residues. The CDR3 DNA reads as TGTGCCAGCAGACACACAGGGGGCACTGAAGCTTTCTTT. This sequence encodes CASRHTGGTEAFF. Based on the CDR3 plus reference TRBV11-2 and TRBJ1-1, the full variable domain is EAGVAQSPRYKIIEKRQSVAFWCNPISGHATLYWYQQILGQGPKLLIQFQNNGVVDDSQLPKDRFSAERLKGVDSTLKIQPAKLEDSAVYLCASRHTGGTEAFFGQGTRLTVV.

This clonotype was seen many times. The genes are TRBV29-1 and TRBJ2-6; 10 bases are a match to TRBD1. CDR1 and CDR2 from the germline V gene are SQVTM and ANQGSEA. The CDR3 is 17 residues long. Trimming cost V 6 bases and J 0 bases; bases outside gene matches: 8. Here the CDR3 DNA reads TGCAGCGTCGGGACAGGGGCTTGGTACTCTGGGGCCAACGTCCTGACTTTC. Protein: CSVGTGAWYSGANVLTF.

This clonotype was observed many times. The chain joins TRBV25-1 to TRBJ1-5; 9 bases map to TRBD1. The CDR3 is made up of 14 amino acids. V lost 6 bases, J lost 7 bases, and 7 bases stayed unmatched. Germline CDR1 MGHDK, CDR2 SYGVNS. In nucleotides, the CDR3 is TGTGCCAGCAGGGGGACAGGGCTCGGCCAGCCCCAGCATTTT. Amino acid sequence: CASRGTGLGQPQHF.

The chain links TRBV29-1 to TRBJ1-5, with a possible D match to TRBD1 (5 bases). The length of the CDR3 is 12 residues. Germline loops: CDR1 SQVTM, CDR2 ANQGSEA. Trimming took 5 bases from V and 8 from J, leaving 13 bases between them. In nucleotides, the CDR3 is TGCAGCGTTAAAGGGGCTAGGGAGCCCCAGCATTTT. Its translation: CSVKGAREPQHF. Full variable domain (outside the CDR3, taken from reference TRBV29-1 and TRBJ1-5): SAVISQKPSRDICQRGTSLTIQCQVDSQVTMMFWYRQQPGQSLTLIATANQGSEATYESGFVIDKFPISRPNLTFSTLTVSNMSPEDSSIYLCSVKGAREPQHFGDGTRLSIL.

This chain links TRBV9 with TRBJ2-2; the D gene is possibly TRBD2 (6 bases). The CDR3 runs to 14 residues. Between the trimmed V and J ends, which lost 5 bases and 4 bases, there was a span of 12 bases. Looked up from germline, CDR1 is SGDLS and CDR2 is YYNGEE. CDR3 DNA sequence: TGTGCCAGCAGACCGCAGGGAGGCACCGGGGAGCTGTTTTTT. This encodes CASRPQGGTGELFF.

V gene TRBV24-1 combines with J gene TRBJ1-2; TRBD1 is a possible D gene (6 bases). Germline V CDR1 and CDR2: KGHDR, SFDVKD. This CDR3 contains 12 residues. CDR3 DNA: TGTGCTCCAACAGGGTTTGTTTATGGCTACACCTTC. Amino acid sequence: CAPTGFVYGYTF.

A remark on this clonotype: A clone one base away is much larger, so this may be a read error. The chain joins TRBV10-3 to TRBJ1-5; D unclear. The CDR3 has 16 residues. Germline CDR1 ENHRY, CDR2 SYGVKD. The CDR3 loop is CAISESAGSANRPQHF. The CDR3 nucleotides read TGTGCCATCAGTGAGTCGGCGGGGTCGGCCAATCGGCCCCAGCATTTT.

Remarks on this clonotype: One junction end disagrees with the germline gene, perhaps due to a read error. Written as DNA, the CDR3 is TGCGCCAGCAGCCAAGACGGGGGGGCTGGGGAGACCCAGTACTTC. This codes for CASSQDGGAGETQYF. The chain joins TRBV7-9 to TRBJ2-5; TRBD2 matches at 8 bases. The CDR3 has 15 amino acids. Germline V CDR1 and CDR2: SEHNR, FQNEAQ (reference sequence). Variable domain in full (rest from reference TRBV7-9 and TRBJ2-5): DTGVSQNPRHKITKRGQNVTFRCDPISEHNRLYWYRQTLGQGPEFLTYFQNEAQLEKSRLLSDRFSAERPKGSFSTLEIQRTEQGDSAMYLCASSQDGGAGETQYFGPGTRLLVL.

The chain joins TRBV20-1 to TRBJ2-2, with TRBD2 matching over 8 bases. Per germline, CDR1 DFQATT and CDR2 SNEGSKA (reference sequence). V trimming: 6 bases; J trimming: 3 bases; junction bases outside the gene matches: 12. The CDR3 is made up of 16 amino acids. The CDR3, as DNA: TGCAGTGCCCCGGCGACGGGGGGGCCTTACACCGGGGAGCTGTTTTTT. Its translation: CSAPATGGPYTGELFF.

In this sample, this clonotype turned up many times. The J gene is TRBJ1-3, the V gene TRBV15; a weak D match, TRBD1 (5 bases). V dropped 0 bases and J dropped 2 bases, with 17 bases sitting between them. The CDR3 has 18 residues. Germline lookup yields CDR1 LNHNV and CDR2 YYDKDF (reference sequence). The CDR3 is CATSREGSRRGAGNTIYF. As DNA, the CDR3 is TGTGCCACCAGCAGAGAAGGGTCGAGGAGGGGAGCTGGAAACACCATATATTTT. Using reference TRBV15 and TRBJ1-3 for the parts outside the CDR3, the full variable domain is DAMVIQNPRYQVTQFGKPVTLSCSQTLNHNVMYWYQQKSSQAPKLLFHYYDKDFNNEADTPDNFQSRRPNTSFCFLDIRSPGLGDTAMYLCATSREGSRRGAGNTIYFGEGSWLTVV.

The V call is TRBV7-9, the J call TRBJ1-1; 7 bases fit TRBD1. The CDR3 is 14 amino acids. The J segment lost 3 bases and the V segment lost 3 bases, leaving 4 bases of the junction unmatched. Per the germline V gene, CDR1 is SEHNR and CDR2 is FQNEAQ (reference sequence). This CDR3 reads CASSFKTGDTEAFF. The CDR3 DNA reads as TGTGCCAGCAGCTTCAAAACAGGGGACACTGAAGCTTTCTTT.

This chain links TRBV20-1 with TRBJ1-1, with TRBD1 as a possible D gene (5 bases). The CDR3 is made up of 18 amino acids. Germline CDR1 reads DFQATT; CDR2 reads SNEGSKA (reference sequence). V lost 0 bases, J lost 0 bases, and 20 bases lay in between. The CDR3 here is CSARDSSPNDRVNTEAFF. CDR3 nucleotide sequence: TGCAGTGCTAGAGATTCTTCACCCAATGACAGAGTGAACACTGAAGCTTTCTTT.

Remarks on this clonotype: This sequence may be a read error, since a much larger clone differs from it by one base. The gene calls are TRBV10-3 and TRBJ2-5; D not certain. This CDR3 region has 10 residues. Trimming pared 4 bases from V and 5 bases from J, leaving 2 bases between. Germline V lookup: CDR1 ENHRY, CDR2 SYGVKD. The CDR3 DNA reads TGTGCCATCAGTGTGGAGACCCAGTACTTC. It codes for CAISVETQYF.

This clonotype was detected a few times. This chain joins TRBV9 and TRBJ1-2; D may be TRBD1 (5 bases). CDR1 is SGDLS and CDR2 is YYNGEE in the germline V gene. V lost 0 bases and J 4 bases, leaving 13 bases between the germline ends. This CDR3 spans 15 amino acids. CDR3 sequence (DNA): TGTGCCAGCAGCGTAGCTATCGGGGGGAGCTATGGCTACACCTTC. This codes for CASSVAIGGSYGYTF.

The CDR3 DNA is TGTGCCAGCAGCCCCCGGGACCGGGACTACACCTTC. Protein: CASSPRDRDYTF. This sequence joins TRBV5-4 and TRBJ1-2; D might be TRBD1 (5 bases). Germline lookup yields CDR1 SGHNT and CDR2 YYREEE (reference sequence). Trimming pared 4 bases from V and 10 bases from J, leaving 14 bases between. This CDR3 region has 12 residues.

This clonotype was seen ten or more times. The chain uses TRBV2 and TRBJ1-5; tentative D call: TRBD1 (6 bases). This CDR3 contains 13 residues. The germline V gene encodes CDR1 SNHLY and CDR2 FYNNEI. Trimming cost V 7 bases and J 2 bases, with 9 bases left between them. Here the CDR3 reads CASNRVGNQPQHF. Written as DNA, the CDR3 is TGTGCCAGCAACAGGGTTGGCAATCAGCCCCAGCATTTT.

V and J are TRBV5-1 and TRBJ2-5; a possible D gene is TRBD1 (8 bases). The CDR3 extends over 14 amino acids. The V gene lost 6 bases and the J gene lost 3 bases, with 15 bases spanning the gap. CDR1 is SGHRS, CDR2 YFSETQ, per germline. CDR3 residues: CASIDRGLKETQYF. The CDR3 DNA is TGCGCCAGCATCGACAGGGGACTAAAAGAGACCCAGTACTTC.

A single count supports this clonotype. This rearrangement joins TRBV10-2 to TRBJ1-5; 9 nucleotides match TRBD1. Germline trimming cut 3 bases from V and 0 bases from J; bases unmatched to any gene: 6. Germline lookup yields CDR1 WSHSY and CDR2 SAAADI. The CDR3 has 17 residues. The CDR3 DNA reads TGCGCCAGCAGTGACCAAGGGACAGGGAATAGCAATCAGCCCCAGCATTTT. The encoded protein is CASSDQGTGNSNQPQHF.

This clonotype showed up just once. The V call is TRBV7-2, the J call TRBJ2-7; possibly TRBD2 for D (6 bases). The CDR3 is made up of 13 amino acids. V was pared by 7 bases and J by 3 bases, with 13 bases between. Looked up from germline, CDR1 is SGHTA and CDR2 is FQGNSA. This chain's CDR3 is CASTAGSDYEQYF. The CDR3 nucleotides are TGTGCCAGCACCGCGGGGTCGGACTACGAGCAGTACTTC.